These T cell receptor beta chains were read from a single sample in a study of T-cell memory formation after mild COVID-19. MiXCR, applied by TCRdb to the 5' RACE reads, yields one record per CDR3 protein. The sample lists roughly 450,000 distinct CDR3 sequences, 15% to 20% occurring once. Sequencing was carried out using PBMCs or a T cell subset sorted from them (not recorded which). The receptor source for this set is an adult woman who had mild COVID-19 (a few samples of this study predate the infection). Cell type and time point are not known. CDR3s leave out the opening cysteine and the closing phenylalanine or tryptophan.

j_call v_call cdr3_aa
TRBJ2-7 TRBV27 ASSWKAESSYEQY
TRBJ1-5 TRBV6-1 ASTRAGQGNQPQH
TRBJ2-5 TRBV5-1 ASSPQSGGKTQY
TRBJ1-2 TRBV6-6 ASSYRRQDGYT
TRBJ1-1 TRBV10-3 AISQTTVGIEAF
TRBJ2-3 TRBV7-8 ASSLAGGVGTDTQY
TRBJ1-2 TRBV12-3/TRBV12-4 ASSSQGSGYT
TRBJ1-1 TRBV5-1 ASSLEGSGLGNTEAF
TRBJ2-2 TRBV24-1 ATSDGRGIRTGELF
TRBJ2-7 TRBV11-3 ASSLGAERRYEQY
TRBJ1-3 TRBV7-8 ASSLEVLPSGNTIY
TRBJ2-3 TRBV12-3/TRBV12-4 ASRRTQGFPSDTQY
TRBJ2-5 TRBV11-2 ASSPGTAPGGETQY
TRBJ1-5 TRBV5-1 ATIQVGGPDQPQH
TRBJ1-4 TRBV29-1 SAQGAVEKLF
TRBJ2-3 TRBV5-4 ASSQAGGNTDTQY
TRBJ2-2 TRBV24-1 ATSSRQGAETGELF
TRBJ1-1 TRBV4-3 ASSPKVTMNTEAF
TRBJ1-5 TRBV12-3/TRBV12-4 ASSLGQGANQPQH
TRBJ1-1 TRBV18 ASSGDRTVRTEAF
TRBJ2-3 TRBV5-6 ASSWDFTSTDTQY
TRBJ2-1 TRBV6-5 ASSYDSGGGGEQF
TRBJ2-7 TRBV12-3/TRBV12-4 ASSFGTSYYEQY
TRBJ2-6 TRBV29-1 SVEDQGRSGANVLT
TRBJ1-1 TRBV5-1 ASSFGGPVNTEAF
TRBJ2-5 TRBV10-3 ATGQVETQY
TRBJ2-1 TRBV7-3 ASSERQASYNEQF
TRBJ1-1 TRBV20-1 SASRGPPGTEAF
TRBJ2-3 TRBV18 ASSPRGISLGTDTQY
TRBJ2-2 TRBV2 ASRDRAVNTGELF
TRBJ1-5 TRBV12-3/TRBV12-4 ASSLRGNSNQPQH
TRBJ2-7 TRBV6-5 ASSYQLGFDEQY
TRBJ1-2 TRBV5-1 ASSLEVGQGYGYT
TRBJ2-1 TRBV25-1 ASRWGAGEQF
TRBJ2-4 TRBV24-1 ATSDPGRLGIQY
TRBJ2-2 TRBV9 ASSAPLSGDTGELF
TRBJ1-1 TRBV20-1 SAGGRLGTEAF
TRBJ2-7 TRBV29-1 SVEGLAGIYEQY
TRBJ1-3 TRBV18 ASSPVLTSGNTIY
TRBJ2-2 TRBV7-9 ASSHLQTGELF
TRBJ2-7 TRBV18 ASSPRESVYEQY
TRBJ2-5 TRBV5-5 ASSLGRGRETQY
TRBJ1-1 TRBV30 AWSVLRGTEAF
TRBJ1-2 TRBV12-3/TRBV12-4 ASSFSVRKTNYGYT